This T cell receptor (beta chain) was recovered during a study of PD-1 blockade in classical Hodgkin lymphoma. Study-level points and caveats: Lower baseline TCR diversity marked trial partial responders and progressors. By cycle point C4D1, TCR diversity had risen significantly in CD4+ cells (but not CD8+ cells).

Assay used: immunoSEQ multiplex PCR; TCRdb lists only in-frame clones, some missing. Of about 24,000 clones listed, about four fifths were seen once; the top ten hold 22%. The CDR3 length is 16 residues. CDR1 and CDR2 (germline): MNHNY, SVGAGI (reference sequence). Trimming removed 6 bases from V and 5 bases from J; junction bases left unmatched: 13. Note on this clone: Its antigen is currently unknown.

Time point: cycle 4 day 1 (C4D1), after around six weeks of nivolumab. Patients all relapsed after autologous stem cell transplantation, and there was variation in brentuximab vedotin exposure. Sequencing used peripheral blood mononuclear cells (PBMCs), obtained before the fourth cycle of nivolumab. The rearrangement joins TRBV6-6 to TRBJ2-3; 8 nucleotides line up with TRBD2. This sequence originates from a human donor with classical Hodgkin lymphoma. In DNA, the CDR3 is TGTGCCAGCAGCCCTAGCAGCGGGAGTAGGGGAGATACGCAGTATTTT. Protein product: CASSPSSGSRGDTQYF.